The text below deals with one T cell receptor beta chain. Its antigen is unknown. HIV-negative, healthy adults without recent acute infections or vaccinations were the donors. The assay was carried out at the deep level. How the authors handled the data: ImmunoSEQ junction-only sequences lacked quality scores, so their filtering differed. Assay used: immunoSEQ multiplex PCR; TCRdb lists only in-frame clones, some missing. The DNA gave D and trimming, while V, J and clone size come from that table. Of approximately 320,000 clones in the sample, around 86% are singletons; the top ten hold around 15%. This specimen comes from a study of shared clonotypes between healthy human individuals. Study-wide findings and caveats: It was the non-shared clonotypes that had lower generation probabilities than clonotypes shared by all four donors.

This CDR3 has 14 residues. V gave up 5 bases and J gave up 2 bases, with 10 bases separating them. Germline V CDR1 and CDR2: WSHSY, SAAADI. This clonotype originated in a man younger than 30 in good health. The sequenced sample was memory CD8+ T cells sorted from blood. As to subset: CD45RO+ cells pooled with CCR7-negative TemRA cells. The chain joins TRBV10-2 to TRBJ2-1; perhaps TRBD1 as D (5 bases). DNA of the CDR3: TGCGCCAGCAGTCTCCAGGGTACCTACAATGAGCAGTTCTTC. Protein sequence: CASSLQGTYNEQFF.